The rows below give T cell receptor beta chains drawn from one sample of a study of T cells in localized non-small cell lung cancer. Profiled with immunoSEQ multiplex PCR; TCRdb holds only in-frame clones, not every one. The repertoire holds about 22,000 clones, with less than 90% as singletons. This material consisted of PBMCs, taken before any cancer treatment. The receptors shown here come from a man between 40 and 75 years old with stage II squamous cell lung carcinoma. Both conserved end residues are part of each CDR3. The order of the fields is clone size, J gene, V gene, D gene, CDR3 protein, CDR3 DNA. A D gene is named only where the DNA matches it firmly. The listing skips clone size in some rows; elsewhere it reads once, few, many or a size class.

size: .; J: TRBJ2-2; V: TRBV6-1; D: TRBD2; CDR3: CASRLAGVGTGELFF; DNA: TGTGCCAGCAGACTAGCGGGAGTGGGCACCGGGGAGCTGTTTTTT
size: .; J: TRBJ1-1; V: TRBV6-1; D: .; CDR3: CASSVWDTEAFF; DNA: TGTGCCAGCAGTGTCTGGGACACTGAAGCTTTCTTT
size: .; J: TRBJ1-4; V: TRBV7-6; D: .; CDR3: CASSSESGSNEKLFF; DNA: TGTGCCAGCAGCTCCGAATCTGGGTCTAATGAAAAACTGTTTTTT
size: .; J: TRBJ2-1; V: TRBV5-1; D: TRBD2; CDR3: CASSLAGTSGRVPPNEQFF; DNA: TGCGCCAGCAGCTTGGCCGGGACTAGCGGGAGGGTCCCGCCAAATGAGCAGTTCTTC
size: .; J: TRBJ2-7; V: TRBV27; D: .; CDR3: CASSLNRHSYEQYF; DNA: TGTGCCAGCAGTTTAAATCGTCACTCCTACGAGCAGTACTTC
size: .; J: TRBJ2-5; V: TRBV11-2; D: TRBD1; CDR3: CASSSRGTGDMETQYF; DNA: TGTGCCAGCAGCTCGCGCGGGACAGGAGATATGGAGACCCAGTACTTC
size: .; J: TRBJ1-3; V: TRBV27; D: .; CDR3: CASSPRLMGNTIYF; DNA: TGTGCCAGCAGCCCCCGCCTGATGGGAAACACCATATATTTT
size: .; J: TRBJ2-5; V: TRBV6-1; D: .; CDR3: CASSEPTNGETQYF; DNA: TGTGCCAGCAGTGAACCAACGAACGGGGAGACCCAGTACTTC
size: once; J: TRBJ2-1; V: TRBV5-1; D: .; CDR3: CASSLGPREQFF; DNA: TGCGCCAGCAGCTTGGGACCGCGGGAGCAGTTCTTC
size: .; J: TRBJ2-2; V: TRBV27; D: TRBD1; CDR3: CASSWGTGLIGELFF; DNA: TGTGCCAGCAGTTGGGGGACAGGTTTAATCGGGGAGCTGTTTTTT
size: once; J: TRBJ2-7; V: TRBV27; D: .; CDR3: CASRTFFRGANYEQYF; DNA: TGTGCCAGCAGGACCTTCTTCCGAGGGGCTAACTACGAGCAGTACTTC
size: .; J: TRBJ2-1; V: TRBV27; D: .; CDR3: CATSAGTTYNEQFF; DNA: TGTGCCACCTCGGCAGGGACAACCTACAATGAGCAGTTCTTC
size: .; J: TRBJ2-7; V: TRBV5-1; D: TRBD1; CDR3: CASSKGQADNEQYF; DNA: TGCGCCAGCAGCAAGGGACAGGCAGACAACGAGCAGTACTTC
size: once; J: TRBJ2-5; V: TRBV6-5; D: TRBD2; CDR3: CASSPSLGGQETQYF; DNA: TGTGCCAGCAGCCCCTCGTTGGGAGGGCAAGAGACCCAGTACTTC
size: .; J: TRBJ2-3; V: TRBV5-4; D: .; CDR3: CASSLLAGANTDTQYF; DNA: TGTGCCAGCAGCTTGTTGGCGGGGGCCAACACAGATACGCAGTATTTT
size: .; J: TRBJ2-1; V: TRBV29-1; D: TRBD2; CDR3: CSVGAGDWNEQFF; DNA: TGCAGCGTCGGAGCGGGAGATTGGAATGAGCAGTTCTTC
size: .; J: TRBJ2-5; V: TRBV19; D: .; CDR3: CASSVLRSGAETQYF; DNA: TGTGCCAGTAGTGTCTTAAGATCTGGGGCAGAGACCCAGTACTTC
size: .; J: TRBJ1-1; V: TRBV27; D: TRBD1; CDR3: CASSLRGPILNTEAFF; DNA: TGTGCCAGCAGTTTAAGGGGGCCAATCTTGAACACTGAAGCTTTCTTT
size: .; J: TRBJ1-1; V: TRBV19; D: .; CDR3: CASKQNTEAFF; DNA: TGTGCCAGTAAACAGAATACTGAAGCTTTCTTT
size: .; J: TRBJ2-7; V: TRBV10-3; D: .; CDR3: CATGDGGSYEQYF; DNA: TGTGCTACTGGGGACGGTGGATCCTACGAGCAGTACTTC
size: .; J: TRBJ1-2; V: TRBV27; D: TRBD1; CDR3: CASRKGDRLNGYTF; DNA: TGTGCCAGCAGAAAAGGGGACAGGTTGAATGGCTACACCTTC
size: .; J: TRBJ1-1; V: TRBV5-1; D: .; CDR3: CASSMTLPGTEAFF; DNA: TGCGCCAGCAGCATGACCCTCCCGGGGACTGAAGCTTTCTTT
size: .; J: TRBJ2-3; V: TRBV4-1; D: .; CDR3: CASRLQAGRTDTQYF; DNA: TGCGCCAGCCGCCTCCAGGCAGGGCGCACAGATACGCAGTATTTT
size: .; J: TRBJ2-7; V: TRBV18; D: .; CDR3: CASSEGVIRRLGDYEQYF; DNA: TGTGCCAGCTCTGAAGGGGTTATAAGACGTCTAGGGGACTACGAGCAGTACTTC
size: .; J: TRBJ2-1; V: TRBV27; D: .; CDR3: CASSLWLAPYNEQFF; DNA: TGTGCCAGCAGTTTATGGCTAGCCCCCTACAATGAGCAGTTCTTC
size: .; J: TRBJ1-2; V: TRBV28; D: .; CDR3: CASSLRLYGYTF; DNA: TGTGCCAGCAGTTTGAGACTATATGGCTACACCTTC
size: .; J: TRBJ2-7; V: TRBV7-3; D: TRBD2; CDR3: CASSHTSGGTHEQYF; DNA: TGTGCCAGCAGCCATACTAGCGGGGGAACGCACGAGCAGTACTTC
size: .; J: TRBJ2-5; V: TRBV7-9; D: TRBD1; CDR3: CASSLTDRGRGTQYF; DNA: TGTGCCAGCAGCCTAACGGACAGGGGGCGAGGGACCCAGTACTTC
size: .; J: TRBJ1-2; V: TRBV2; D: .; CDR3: CASRGLDYGYTF; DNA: TGTGCCAGCAGGGGGCTTGACTATGGCTACACCTTC